This T cell receptor beta chain is drawn from a study of graft-versus-host responses after intestinal transplantation. This table comes from immunoSEQ multiplex PCR, and its TCRdb copy is limited to in-frame clones, with some not included. The table has under 80,000 clones, 92% seen once; the top ten hold roughly 0.72%. Germline CDR1 is SGHDT and CDR2 is YYEEEE. The CDR3 has 16 residues. J gave up 0 bases and V 0 bases, and 3 bases lay outside the gene matches. Sequenced material: PBMCs, taken 98 days after intestinal transplantation. V gene TRBV5-6 combines with J gene TRBJ1-3; 7 bases are shared with TRBD1. This TCR was recovered from a human patient who received an intestinal transplant, so some T cells may come from the graft donor. As DNA, the CDR3 is TGTGCCAGCAGCTTGGTGCCAGGGGGCTCTGGAAACACCATATATTTT. It codes for CASSLVPGGSGNTIYF.